This record looks at one TCR beta chain sequence and its context. Its antigen is unknown. Germline V CDR1 and CDR2: KGHSH, LQKENI. V was trimmed by 2 bases and J by 5 bases, leaving 7 bases between them. This CDR3 has 13 residues. The record originates from a study of shared clonotypes between healthy human individuals. Assay execution took place at the deep level. Sequenced by immunoSEQ multiplex PCR; TCRdb stores in-frame clones only, minus some. The sample consists of around 200,000 clones, roughly 70% of them appearing once. Overall study results and limits: The generation probabilities recorded for non-shared clonotypes fell below those of clonotypes shared by all four donors.

The TCR comes from a man aged 30 to 39 in good health. Sequencing was carried out using memory CD4+ T cells sorted from blood. Subset here: CD45RA-negative fraction. The chain has TRBV18 and TRBJ2-1, with unresolved D. This CDR3 reads CASSPGRNNEQFF. In DNA, the CDR3 is TGTGCCAGCTCACCAGGGCGTAACAATGAGCAGTTCTTC.